This entry is about one T cell receptor beta chain. Germline CDR1 reads LGHDT; CDR2 reads YNNKEL (reference sequence). Trimming took 4 bases from V and 0 from J, leaving 13 bases between them. This CDR3 has 16 amino acids. TCRdb keeps only in-frame clones here, not all; method: immunoSEQ multiplex PCR. This sample contains 150,000 to 200,000 clones. This sample is drawn from a study of control samples from healthy donors and cancer patients. The rearrangement joins TRBV3-1 (or the pseudogene TRBV3-2) to TRBJ1-3; D unclear. The sequence was collected from a young woman in good health. Sequenced material: blood. CDR3 in amino acids: CASSPGFAGSGNTIYF. The CDR3 nucleotides are TGTGCCAGCAGCCCCGGGTTCGCGGGCTCTGGAAACACCATATATTTT.